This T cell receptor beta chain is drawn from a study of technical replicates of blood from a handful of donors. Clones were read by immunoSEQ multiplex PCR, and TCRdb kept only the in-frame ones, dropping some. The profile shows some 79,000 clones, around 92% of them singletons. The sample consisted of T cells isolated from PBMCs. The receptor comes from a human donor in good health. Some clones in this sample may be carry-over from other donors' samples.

This chain's CDR3 is CASSGTVSGNTIYF. The CDR3 DNA is TGCGCCAGCAGCGGGACAGTCTCTGGAAACACCATATATTTT. The V call is TRBV5-1, the J call TRBJ1-3, with TRBD1 matching over 7 bases. From germline, CDR1 is SGHRS and CDR2 YFSETQ. V shed 4 bases, J shed 0 bases, and the junction held 1 base outside the gene matches. This CDR3 has 14 residues. The whole variable domain, remainder taken from reference TRBV5-1 and TRBJ1-3, is KAGVTQTPRYLIKTRGQQVTLSCSPISGHRSVSWYQQTPGQGLQFLFEYFSETQRNKGNFPGRFSGRQFSNSRSEMNVSTLELGDSALYLCASSGTVSGNTIYFGEGSWLTVV.